This TCR beta chain was identified in a study of blood T cells in healthy people across ages. Study outcomes and limitations: Older individuals had lower TCR beta diversity per million T cells (the decline was roughly linear). What prevented conclusive comparison of naive and antigen-experienced cells was that PBMCs were unsorted.

Investigators took ten milliliters of peripheral blood from every donor. V lost 3 bases and J 7 bases, leaving 6 bases between the germline ends. The CDR3 runs 11 residues. This clonotype was detected many times. Its target is unknown. Through a sample-barcoded 5' primer and a J-beta primer mix, a second PCR was run for roughly 7 to 12 cycles. Each sample provided no less than 2.5 million CDR3-containing paired-end reads. MiXCR was run by TCRdb on the 5' RACE reads, yielding one entry per CDR3 protein. This sample yields about 1.8 million distinct CDR3 sequences, of which less than 50% are seen a single time; over 2% belongs to the top ten.

Material for sequencing was blood. The sequence was obtained from a woman in her 40s in good health. The chain combines TRBV12-3 or TRBV12-4 with TRBJ1-2; D perhaps matches TRBD1 (5 bases). The CDR3 DNA sequence: TGTGCCAGCAGTTTTGGGGGTGGCTACACCTTC. It translates to CASSFGGGYTF.